Sequencing of this T cell receptor beta chain was carried out in a study of shared clonotypes between healthy human individuals. Naive CD8 cells lacked CD45RO and underwent positive selection for CCR7, leaving out terminally differentiated effector memory CD45RA+ cells. V lost 4 bases and J 4 bases, leaving 16 bases between the germline ends. Germline CDR1 and CDR2: LGHNT and FRNRAP. This CDR3 is built from 16 residues. In the study's own analysis: ImmunoSEQ output lacked quality scores and full-length reads, limiting matched filtering. Sequencing used immunoSEQ multiplex PCR; TCRdb keeps in-frame clones, though not all of them. The DNA gave D and trimming, while V, J and clone size come from that table. The sample comprises hundreds of thousands of clones, about 96% of which are singletons, and about 0.12% rests with the top ten. Regarding this clone: Its specificity is not known.

Study findings and constraints: Shared across a few donors were around 5% of the naive CD4 clonotypes.

Sample: naive CD8+ T cells sorted from blood. The chain carries TRBV12-5 and TRBJ2-2, with a weak D call TRBD2 (7 bases). This TCR was sampled from a woman in her 30s in good health. The CDR3 region has the DNA TGTGCTAGTGGTTCCCTCGGGGGCGGGAGCACCGGGGAGCTGTTTTTT. This codes for CASGSLGGGSTGELFF.